One and the same sample provided the 31 T cell receptor beta chains below, sequenced in a study of cytomegalovirus exposure and HLA in healthy donors. PCR employed 60 Vbeta and 13 Jbeta primers. Sequencing was performed with immunoSEQ multiplex PCR; in TCRdb, only in-frame clones are kept and a portion is missing. The profile shows 150,000 to 180,000 clones, roughly 79% of them singletons. The source material was PBMCs. The origin of the receptors is a man aged 18 to 30 in good health and CMV-seronegative.

This clone was counted only a few times. The chain combines TRBV18 with TRBJ2-7, with D tentatively TRBD2 (6 bases). CDR3 length: 14 residues. The V gene's germline CDR1 is KGHSH and CDR2 LQKENI. Trimming cost V 6 bases and J 0 bases, with 12 bases left between them. The CDR3 spells CASSEGMSSYEQYF. DNA for the CDR3: TGTGCCAGCTCGGAGGGAATGAGCTCCTACGAGCAGTACTTC.

In the case of this clone: One end of the junction is discordant with germline, which a read error may explain. The CDR3 DNA reads TGTTCCAGCAGCTTAGGGGGTTTAACAATAGGGGCAGTTAATTCACCCCTCCACTTT. It encodes CSSSLGGLTIGAVNSPLHF. V is TRBV7-9 and J is TRBJ1-6; D possibly corresponds to TRBD1 (6 bases). CDR1 is SEHNR and CDR2 is FQNEAQ in the germline V gene (reference sequence). CDR3 size: 19 residues.

The chain couples TRBV7-2 to TRBJ2-1; D possibly corresponds to TRBD2 (5 bases). The germline V gene has CDR1 SGHTA and CDR2 FQGNSA. This CDR3 region has 13 residues. V dropped 5 bases and J dropped 7 bases, with 12 bases sitting between them. For the CDR3, the DNA is TGTGCCAGCAGCCAGGACTGGAAAAATGAGCAGTTCTTC. Its protein is CASSQDWKNEQFF.

Only a few counts were recorded for this clone. The genes are TRBV6-5 and TRBJ1-3, with TRBD1 as a possible D gene (6 bases). The CDR3 has 15 amino acids. Germline V gives CDR1 MNHEY, CDR2 SVGAGI. The V end lost 4 bases, the J end lost 8 bases, and 18 bases lay between the germline ends. The CDR3 spells CASSLEGTRPYTIYF. The CDR3 DNA follows: TGTGCCAGCAGTTTAGAGGGGACACGGCCCTACACCATATATTTT.

The chain has TRBV6-1 and TRBJ2-1, with 9 bases identical to TRBD2. The V gene's germline CDR1 is MNHNS and CDR2 SASEGT. The junction had 7 bases not matched to a gene; V was cut back by 3 bases and J by 10 bases. The CDR3 length is 14 residues. In DNA form, the CDR3 reads TGTGCCAGCAGTGAGGTAGCGGGGGCCCTAGAGCAGTTCTTC. It is translated as CASSEVAGALEQFF.

The chain employs TRBV7-9 and TRBJ2-5; the match to TRBD1 covers 7 bases. This CDR3 is built from 14 residues. CDR1 SEHNR and CDR2 FQNEAQ come from the germline V gene (reference sequence). V was clipped by 2 bases and J by 8 bases; unmatched bases: 8. The CDR3 DNA is TGTGCCAGCAGCTTATTTGCAGGGGGAGTTACCCAGTACTTC. Translation gives CASSLFAGGVTQYF. Full variable domain (rest looked up from reference TRBV7-9 and TRBJ2-5): DTGVSQNPRHKITKRGQNVTFRCDPISEHNRLYWYRQTLGQGPEFLTYFQNEAQLEKSRLLSDRFSAERPKGSFSTLEIQRTEQGDSAMYLCASSLFAGGVTQYFGPGTRLLVL.

V and J are TRBV7-2 and TRBJ1-6, with unresolved D. V gave up 1 base and J gave up 3 bases, with 10 bases separating them. Germline CDR1 reads SGHTA; CDR2 reads FQGNSA. The CDR3 covers 16 residues. The CDR3 spells CASSLDLGFYNSPLHF. CDR3 bases: TGTGCCAGCAGCTTAGATTTGGGCTTCTATAATTCACCCCTCCACTTT.

In regard to this clone: Compared with germline, one end of the junction differs, possibly owing to a read error. This sample also contains other DNA sequences that code for the same CDR3. This chain uses TRBV27 with TRBJ2-3, with 14 bases lining up with TRBD2. CDR1 and CDR2 from the germline V gene are MNHEY and SMNVEV (reference sequence). The CDR3 loop spans 17 amino acids. CDR3 sequence reads: CASSLSWGLAGADTQYF. The CDR3 bases are TGTGCCAGCAGTTTATCTTGGGGACTAGCGGGGGCAGATACGCAATATTTT.

This rearrangement joins TRBV7-2 to TRBJ2-5; D ambiguous. From germline, CDR1 is SGHTA and CDR2 FQGNSA. V was clipped by 1 base and J by 5 bases, with 8 bases between them. The CDR3 consists of 13 residues. CDR3 residues: CASSLVSRETQYF. CDR3 nucleotides: TGTGCCAGCAGCTTAGTGTCCAGGGAGACCCAGTACTTC. Complete variable domain (other parts from reference TRBV7-2 and TRBJ2-5): GAGVSQSPSNKVTEKGKDVELRCDPISGHTALYWYRQSLGQGLEFLIYFQGNSAPDKSGLPSDRFSAERTGGSVSTLTIQRTQQEDSAVYLCASSLVSRETQYFGPGTRLLVL.

The V and J genes are TRBV7-2 and TRBJ1-5, with 8 bases lining up with TRBD1. The CDR3 spans 16 residues. Germline CDR1 and CDR2: SGHTA and FQGNSA. Unmatched junction bases numbered 6, after V lost 5 bases and J lost 0 bases. The CDR3 reads CASSPDRGNSNQPQHF. In DNA form, the CDR3 reads TGTGCCAGCAGCCCCGACAGGGGAAATAGCAATCAGCCCCAGCATTTT.

The genes are TRBV7-7 and TRBJ1-6; D might be TRBD1 (5 bases). Deletions cut 1 base from V and 10 bases from J, with 8 bases between. This CDR3 comprises 13 residues. Germline V lookup: CDR1 SSHAT, CDR2 FNYEAQ (reference sequence). CDR3 sequence: CASSLERGSPLHF. CDR3 coding DNA: TGTGCCAGCAGCTTAGAAAGGGGCTCACCCCTCCACTTT.

The chain has TRBV23-1 and TRBJ2-2, with unresolved D. TRBV23-1 is an ORF for which the function is uncertain. CDR3 length equals 16 residues. V lost 0 bases to trimming and J lost 5 bases, with 13 bases between them. Here the CDR3 DNA reads TGCGCCAGCAGTCAATCCAGACATCCGACAACCGGGGAGCTGTTTTTT. Protein product: CASSQSRHPTTGELFF.

This chain links TRBV7-6 with TRBJ2-1, with 10 bases lining up with TRBD2. The germline V gene has CDR1 SGHVS and CDR2 FNYEAQ. This CDR3 comprises 16 residues. V lost 3 bases and J lost 6; bases outside the gene matches: 8. The CDR3 loop is CASSFSSGGAFNEQFF. For the CDR3, the DNA is TGTGCCAGCAGCTTTTCGAGCGGGGGGGCGTTCAATGAGCAGTTCTTC.

The sample holds one count of this clone. The chain joins TRBV7-2 to TRBJ1-6; the D gene is possibly TRBD1 (5 bases). V was shortened by 3 bases and J by 10 bases, with 13 bases between the two germline ends. The CDR3 length is 14 residues. The V gene's germline CDR1 is SGHTA and CDR2 FQGNSA. The DNA for the CDR3 is TGTGCCAGCAGCTTGACAGCTCGCCCGTCACCCCTCCACTTT. It codes for CASSLTARPSPLHF. Based on the CDR3 plus reference TRBV7-2 and TRBJ1-6, the full variable domain is GAGVSQSPSNKVTEKGKDVELRCDPISGHTALYWYRQSLGQGLEFLIYFQGNSAPDKSGLPSDRFSAERTGGSVSTLTIQRTQQEDSAVYLCASSLTARPSPLHFGNGTRLTVT.

V usage is TRBV14 and J usage is TRBJ1-3, with D possibly matching TRBD1 (6 bases). Germline assignment: CDR1 SGHDN and CDR2 FVKESK. CDR3 size: 14 residues. Trimming stripped 5 bases from V and 0 bases from J, with 8 bases between. The DNA for the CDR3 is TGTGCCAGCAGCGCGGACAGCTCTGGAAACACCATATATTTT. Translated, it gives CASSADSSGNTIYF.

A few counts support this clone. The V call is TRBV7-2, the J call TRBJ1-2, with D uncertain. The germline V gene encodes CDR1 SGHTA and CDR2 FQGNSA. V was clipped by 1 base and J by 4 bases, with 10 bases between them. This CDR3 has 14 residues. CDR3 in DNA: TGTGCCAGCAGCTTAGGGGCAGGAGGCTATGGCTACACCTTC. This translates into CASSLGAGGYGYTF.

Note on this clone: Sequence at one end of the junction differs from germline and may be a read error. The rearrangement links TRBV15 to TRBJ2-7; D possibly matches TRBD1 or TRBD2 (7 bases each). The CDR3 has 15 residues. Per germline, CDR1 LNHNV and CDR2 YYDKDF (reference sequence). The CDR3 coding sequence is TGTGCCACCGGCAGGGGGGGGGACTACCTCTACGAGCAGTACTTC. This gives the protein CATGRGGDYLYEQYF.

The chain joins TRBV11-2 to TRBJ2-1, with 10 nucleotides matching TRBD1. Trimming took 3 bases from V and 2 from J; bases not matched to a gene: 1. CDR1 and CDR2 (germline): SGHAT, FQNNGV. This CDR3 is 15 amino acids long. The CDR3 region has the DNA TGTGCCAGCAGCTTGGGACAGGGGCCCTACAATGAGCAGTTCTTC. It is translated as CASSLGQGPYNEQFF.

The chain links TRBV19 to TRBJ1-2; a possible D gene is TRBD1 (6 bases). This CDR3 comprises 13 residues. Per germline, CDR1 LNHDA and CDR2 SQIVND (reference sequence). V dropped 2 bases and J dropped 6 bases, with 10 bases sitting between them. CDR3 nucleotides: TGTGCCAGTAGTATATCAGGGGCGGATGGCTACACCTTC. This codes for CASSISGADGYTF.

The chain links TRBV7-8 to TRBJ2-1, with 8 bases that match TRBD1. Germline CDR1 and CDR2: SGHVS and FQNEAQ. The CDR3 extends over 15 amino acids. J was trimmed by 5 bases and V by 5 bases; bases with no gene match: 8. DNA for the CDR3: TGTGCCAGCAGCCAAGGACAGGGTTTCCACAATGAGCAGTTCTTC. Its protein is CASSQGQGFHNEQFF.

This sequence joins TRBV13 and TRBJ2-3; D is unclear. The CDR3 is 12 amino acids. Trimming stripped 6 bases from V and 2 bases from J, with 6 bases between. The V gene's germline CDR1 is PRHDT and CDR2 FYEKMQ (reference sequence). The CDR3 region is CASRWATDTQYF. In DNA form, the CDR3 reads TGTGCCAGCAGATGGGCCACAGATACGCAGTATTTT.

J is TRBJ1-5 and V is TRBV2; the match to TRBD1 covers 7 bases. The junction had 4 bases not matched to a gene; V was cut back by 7 bases and J by 4 bases. This CDR3 is 13 amino acids long. Germline CDR1 and CDR2: SNHLY and FYNNEI. The CDR3 protein is CASTEGQNQPQHF. Written as DNA, the CDR3 is TGTGCCAGCACTGAGGGACAGAATCAGCCCCAGCATTTT.

The V gene is TRBV27, the J gene TRBJ2-2, with D possibly TRBD1 on 5 matching bases. The CDR3 contains 16 residues. With 7 bases removed from V and 0 bases from J, the gap between germline ends came to 15 bases. Germline V gene sequence: CDR1 MNHEY, CDR2 SMNVEV (reference sequence). The CDR3 coding sequence is TGTGCCAGCACTGCTTATGGACATACGAACACCGGGGAGCTGTTTTTT. This translates into CASTAYGHTNTGELFF.

This chain links TRBV6-6 with TRBJ1-3; D unclear. The V and J ends lost 7 bases and 0 bases respectively, with 16 bases between them. In germline, CDR1 is MNHNY, CDR2 SVGAGI (reference sequence). The CDR3 extends over 16 amino acids. The CDR3 region is CASTSPRTPSGNTIYF. The DNA of the CDR3 is TGTGCCAGCACCTCTCCCAGGACTCCCTCTGGAAACACCATATATTTT.

V and J are TRBV5-6 and TRBJ2-5; D is unresolved. The germline CDR1 and CDR2 sequences are SGHDT and YYEEEE. The length of the CDR3 is 15 residues. V shed 3 bases and J shed 4 bases, with 16 bases lying between them. The CDR3 DNA reads as TGTGCCAGCAGCTCCCGGGTCCCCCTTGTAGAGACCCAGTACTTC. Amino acids: CASSSRVPLVETQYF.

J is TRBJ1-2 and V is TRBV5-1; D is possibly TRBD1 (5 bases). V was clipped by 0 bases and J by 7 bases, with 10 bases between them. Germline V lookup: CDR1 SGHRS, CDR2 YFSETQ. The CDR3 consists of 13 residues. DNA for the CDR3: TGCGCCAGCAGCTTGGGGGGGGACGGTGGCTACACCTTC. It codes for CASSLGGDGGYTF.

The genes are TRBV19 and TRBJ2-2; 11 positions agree with TRBD1. V dropped 3 bases and J dropped 6; count of bases not matched to a gene: 9. The germline V gene has CDR1 LNHDA and CDR2 SQIVND (reference sequence). CDR3 length: 17 residues. The CDR3 DNA is TGTGCCAGTAGTATCGGAATGGGACAGGGGGTCCCCGGGGAGCTGTTTTTT. Translating it yields CASSIGMGQGVPGELFF. Drawing the rest from reference TRBV19 and TRBJ2-2, the complete variable domain is DGGITQSPKYLFRKEGQNVTLSCEQNLNHDAMYWYRQDPGQGLRLIYYSQIVNDFQKGDIAEGYSVSREKKESFPLTVTSAQKNPTAFYLCASSIGMGQGVPGELFFGEGSRLTVL.

The chain has TRBV4-1 and TRBJ1-4; D not certain. The CDR3 has 12 amino acids. Trimming stripped 0 bases from V and 14 bases from J, with 10 bases between. Germline lookup yields CDR1 MGHRA and CDR2 YSYEKL. Here the CDR3 reads CASSQDARGLFF. Here the CDR3 DNA reads TGCGCCAGCAGCCAAGATGCCAGAGGTCTGTTTTTT.

This clone was recorded many times. The rearrangement uses TRBV6-1 and TRBJ1-1, with D possibly being TRBD1 (5 bases). V was clipped by 2 bases and J by 0 bases, with 10 bases between them. The germline gives CDR1 MNHNS, CDR2 SASEGT. This CDR3 has 15 amino acids. CDR3 DNA sequence: TGTGCCAGCAGTGAAAGTCCAGGGATGAACACTGAAGCTTTCTTT. Protein: CASSESPGMNTEAFF.

The rearrangement joins TRBV5-6 to TRBJ2-1, with 7 bases that match TRBD2. Germline V gives CDR1 SGHDT, CDR2 YYEEEE. The CDR3 runs 11 residues. J lost 12 bases, V lost 2 bases, and 2 bases had no gene match. This CDR3 is CASSLAGWQFF. DNA for the CDR3: TGTGCCAGCAGCTTAGCGGGATGGCAGTTCTTC.

The chain is built from TRBV28 and TRBJ2-1; 8 nucleotides match TRBD1. With 6 bases clipped from V and 6 bases from J, the junction kept 10 bases outside the gene matches. The CDR3 sequence is 15 residues long. Germline CDR1 reads MDHEN; CDR2 reads SYDVKM. CDR3 region: CASSVTTTGVNEQFF. DNA for the CDR3: TGTGCCAGCAGCGTGACTACGACAGGGGTCAATGAGCAGTTCTTC.